A selection of T cell receptor beta chains follows, all from one sample in a study of control samples from healthy donors and cancer patients. Assay: immunoSEQ multiplex PCR; the TCRdb copy retains only in-frame clones and omits some. Of about 190,000 clones in the sample, roughly nine tenths were seen once. The sequenced sample consisted of blood. The receptor source for this set is a man aged 30-40 years in good health. CDR3s leave out the opening cysteine and the closing phenylalanine or tryptophan. The order of the fields is V gene, CDR3 protein.

V: TRBV19; CDR3: ASSADRGPGNTIY
V: TRBV5-4; CDR3: ASSLGAGGLDEQY
V: TRBV3-1/TRBV3-2; CDR3: ASSHLGYTGELF
V: TRBV27; CDR3: ASSFRGALDTQY
V: TRBV5-1; CDR3: ASSPRTLGTEAF
V: TRBV2; CDR3: ASSEAYGQPNYGYT
V: TRBV5-1; CDR3: ASSKGTGGNGYT
V: TRBV5-1; CDR3: ASSSLYGTANNEQF
V: TRBV7-2; CDR3: ASSFLGTGVGTEAF
V: TRBV5-5; CDR3: ASSPRQAYNSPLH
V: TRBV5-6; CDR3: ASSLWIAGGRTDTQY
V: TRBV10-3; CDR3: AISLQGADTEAF
V: TRBV19; CDR3: ASSNTGTGGVASEAF
V: TRBV7-8; CDR3: ASSTRGTTYNEQF
V: TRBV11-2; CDR3: ASSETGTPSGEKLF
V: TRBV2; CDR3: ASNSGHSNYEQY
V: TRBV9; CDR3: ASSVGTATEAF
V: TRBV20-1; CDR3: SAPRLGEQY
V: TRBV12-5; CDR3: ASGLIVLGATTGEQY
V: TRBV7-2; CDR3: ASSLDPGGGYGYT
V: TRBV25-1; CDR3: ASSAGTTKADEQF
V: TRBV2; CDR3: ASRGLRGPYNEQF
V: TRBV2; CDR3: ASSEGTSGSYEQF
V: TRBV10-3; CDR3: AISESVKGAGELF
V: TRBV10-2; CDR3: ASGGQYNSPLH
V: TRBV10-2; CDR3: ASSQGHEQPQH
V: TRBV27; CDR3: ASSFGTGYYEQY